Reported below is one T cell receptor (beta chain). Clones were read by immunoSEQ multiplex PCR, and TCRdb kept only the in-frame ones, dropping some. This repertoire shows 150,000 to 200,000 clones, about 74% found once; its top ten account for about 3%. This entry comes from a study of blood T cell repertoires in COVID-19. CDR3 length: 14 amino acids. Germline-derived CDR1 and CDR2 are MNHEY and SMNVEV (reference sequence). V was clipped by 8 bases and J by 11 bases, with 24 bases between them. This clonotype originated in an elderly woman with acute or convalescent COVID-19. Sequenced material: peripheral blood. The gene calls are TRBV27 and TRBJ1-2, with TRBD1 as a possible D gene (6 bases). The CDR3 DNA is TGTGCCAGCTTGAGGGACGGGACACGAAACGATTACACCTTC. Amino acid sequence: CASLRDGTRNDYTF.